This entry features one TCR beta chain sequence. This CDR3 is 13 amino acids long. The ends were cut back, 5 bases at V and 0 bases at J, with 7 bases in the middle. These data come from a study of blood T cell repertoires in COVID-19. Study-level background: PBMCs, B-cell-depleted T cells, or T cells provided the cDNA or gDNA that made up the material.

Authors' data handling: Amplification from reference gene primers served as the basis for estimated nucleated cell counts. The protocol was immunoSEQ multiplex PCR, while the TCRdb copy is restricted to in-frame clones and leaves out a portion. Clonal size and the V and J genes are those of that table, whereas D and trimming came from the DNA. The sample carries roughly 160,000 clones, 70% to 85% recorded once. The TCR originated in a man between 45 and 60 years old who had recovered from COVID-19. The V call is TRBV12-3 or TRBV12-4, the J call TRBJ1-2, with TRBD1 as a possible D gene (5 bases). The specimen sequenced was PBMCs or T cells enriched from blood (not recorded which). The CDR3 nucleotides are TGTGCCAGCAGTCCGACAGCTAACTATGGCTACACCTTC. Translation: CASSPTANYGYTF.